The source of this T cell receptor (beta chain) is a study of blood T cell repertoires in COVID-19. Turning to the study itself: The study drew acute and convalescent COVID-19 samples from the United States, Italy and Spain.

As processed by the authors: By means of reference gene primer amplification, nucleated cell counts were estimated. Using immunoSEQ multiplex PCR, the repertoire was profiled, and TCRdb retains in-frame clones only, with some absent. Clonal size and the V and J genes are those of that table, whereas D and trimming came from the DNA. The table has about 360,000 clones, roughly 90% seen once. The CDR3 contains 15 residues. CDR1 and CDR2 (germline): SNHLY, FYNNEI. Trimming took off 6 bases at V and 8 bases at J, with 19 bases between the two ends. Sample: peripheral blood. The chain uses TRBV2 and TRBJ1-4; TRBD1 might be the D (6 bases). This TCR was sampled from a woman between 55 and 75 years old with COVID-19, enrolled during active disease. The CDR3 spells CASRRQAYGMEKLFF. CDR3 DNA sequence: TGTGCCAGCAGGCGACAGGCCTATGGGATGGAAAAACTGTTTTTT.